The following is a T cell receptor (beta chain) sequence with its context. A much larger clone lies a single base off, so this may be a read error. Germline values: CDR1 SGHTA, CDR2 FQGNSA. This CDR3 region has 16 residues. This entry comes from a study of T cells in Graves' hyperthyroidism and ophthalmopathy. Authors of the study amplified TCR beta CDR3 regions from RNA transcripts. With the HTBI primer set, the TCR CDR3 went through a first round of RT-PCR. TCRdb reprocessed the multiplex PCR reads via MiXCR and lists one record per CDR3 protein. The sample gives 300,000 to 450,000 distinct CDR3 sequences, 15% to 18% of which show up once; about a quarter is in the top ten. Diagnoses used clinical symptoms, serum thyroxine and TRAb, thyroid ultrasound and orbital computed tomography.

The sequenced sample was blood. The chain is built from TRBV7-2 and TRBJ2-5; 8 bases align to TRBD2. The clonotype originates from a woman aged 18-35 years with Graves' hyperthyroidism that later progressed to Graves' ophthalmopathy. CDR3 protein: CASSLELADLQETLYF. The CDR3 DNA reads as TGTGCCAGCAGCTTAGAACTAGCGGACCTCCAAGAGACCCTGTACTTC.